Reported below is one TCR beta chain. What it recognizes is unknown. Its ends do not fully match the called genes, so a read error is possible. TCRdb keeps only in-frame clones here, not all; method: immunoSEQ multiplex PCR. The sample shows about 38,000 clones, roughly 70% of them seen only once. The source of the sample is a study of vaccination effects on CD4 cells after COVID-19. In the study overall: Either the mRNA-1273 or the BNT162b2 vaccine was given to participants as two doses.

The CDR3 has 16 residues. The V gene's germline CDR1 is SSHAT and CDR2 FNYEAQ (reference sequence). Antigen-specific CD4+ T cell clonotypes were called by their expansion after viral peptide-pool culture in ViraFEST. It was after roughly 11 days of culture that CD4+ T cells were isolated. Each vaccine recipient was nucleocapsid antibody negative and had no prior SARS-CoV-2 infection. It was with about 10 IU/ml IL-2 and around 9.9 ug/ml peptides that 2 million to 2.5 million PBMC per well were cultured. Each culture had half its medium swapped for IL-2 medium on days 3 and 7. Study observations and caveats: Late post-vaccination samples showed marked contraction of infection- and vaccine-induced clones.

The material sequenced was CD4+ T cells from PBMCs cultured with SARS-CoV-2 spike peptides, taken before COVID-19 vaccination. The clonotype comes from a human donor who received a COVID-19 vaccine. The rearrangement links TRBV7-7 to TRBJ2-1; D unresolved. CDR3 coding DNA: TGTGCTAGCAGCCCCGGACGGATGATATTAGACAATGAGCAGTTCTTC. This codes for CASSPGRMILDNEQFF.